The clone carrying this TCR beta chain was detected a few times. Antigen specificity is unknown. This entry is derived from a study of T cell responses to AZD1222 COVID-19 vaccine. Whole-study results and caveats: White British people made up most donors, females outnumbered males, and clonal diversity was possibly underestimated. Spike-specific TCR depth and breadth grew after two AZD1222 doses. Across the whole spike, CD4 TCRs peaked at regions 160-218 and 743-854.

Profiling relied on immunoSEQ multiplex PCR, and the TCRdb table lists in-frame clones only, not all of them. The sample shows about 110,000 clones, 70% to 90% of them seen only once. The sequences come from peripheral blood, collected on day 0 of AZD1222 vaccination. The receptor was isolated from an adult in good health.

The CDR3 DNA is TGTGCCAGCAGTTTGAGGCAATCCTACGAGCAGTACTTC. Its protein product is CASSLRQSYEQYF. The chain is built from TRBV27 and TRBJ2-7; no definite D call. The germline V gene has CDR1 MNHEY and CDR2 SMNVEV (reference sequence). This CDR3 has 13 amino acids. The V end was cut by 3 bases, the J end by 1 base, with 7 bases between.